The next 8 T cell receptor beta chains were all read from a single sample in a study of T cell changes during pregnancy in multiple sclerosis. Method: immunoSEQ multiplex PCR; TCRdb's copy keeps in-frame clones and lacks some. The profile shows around 86,000 clones, approximately 92% of them singletons. This specimen consisted of peripheral blood, obtained in the first trimester of pregnancy. The receptors here all came from a female donor with multiple sclerosis, enrolled in a pregnancy study.

This chain links TRBV4-1 with TRBJ1-1; perhaps TRBD1 as D (6 bases). This CDR3 spans 15 amino acids. Germline-derived CDR1 and CDR2 are MGHRA and YSYEKL. The ends were cut back, 3 bases at V and 0 bases at J, with 11 bases in the middle. CDR3 residues: CASSQSRGMNTEAFF. The DNA of the CDR3 is TGCGCCAGCAGCCAGTCTAGGGGGATGAACACTGAAGCTTTCTTT.

The V call is TRBV10-1, the J call TRBJ1-3; the match to TRBD1 covers 8 bases. J lost 4 bases, V lost 2 bases, and 7 bases had no gene match. The CDR3 has 16 residues. Looked up from germline, CDR1 is WNHNN and CDR2 is SYGVQD (reference sequence). Here the CDR3 reads CASSEQGQGSGNTIYF. The CDR3 nucleotides read TGCGCCAGCAGTGAGCAAGGACAGGGATCGGGAAACACCATATATTTT.

The chain joins TRBV19 to TRBJ2-1; TRBD1 matches 7 bases. This CDR3 has 15 amino acids. V shed 5 bases, J shed 4 bases, and the junction held 8 bases outside the gene matches. Looked up from germline, CDR1 is LNHDA and CDR2 is SQIVND (reference sequence). The CDR3 DNA reads TGTGCCAGTAGTCCTCGAGGACAGGAGTACAATGAGCAGTTCTTC. Protein product: CASSPRGQEYNEQFF.

The chain is built from TRBV6-1 and TRBJ2-3; the match to TRBD2 covers 11 bases. Unmatched junction bases numbered 3, after V lost 3 bases and J lost 4 bases. Germline V gene sequence: CDR1 MNHNS, CDR2 SASEGT. The CDR3 is made up of 15 amino acids. DNA of the CDR3: TGTGCCAGCAGTGATTTAGCGGGAGGGCCAGATACGCAGTATTTT. Encoded protein: CASSDLAGGPDTQYF.

The rearrangement joins TRBV18 to TRBJ2-4; 9 bases are a match to TRBD1. The CDR3 length is 14 residues. CDR1 and CDR2 (germline): KGHSH, LQKENI. J was trimmed by 8 bases and V by 6 bases; bases with no gene match: 8. Here the CDR3 DNA reads TGTGCCAGCTCGTCTACAGGGGGCGGAGACATTCAGTACTTC. Translated: CASSSTGGGDIQYF. Filled out from reference TRBV18 and TRBJ2-4, the complete variable domain reads NAGVMQNPRHLVRRRGQEARLRCSPMKGHSHVYWYRQLPEEGLKFMVYLQKENIIDESGMPKERFSAEFPKEGPSILRIQQVVRGDSAAYFCASSSTGGGDIQYFGAGTRLSVL.

This clone occurred a few times. The chain is built from TRBV19 and TRBJ2-1; D possibly corresponds to TRBD1 (5 bases). The CDR3 is 15 amino acids. Germline V gene data show CDR1 as LNHDA and CDR2 as SQIVND (reference sequence). With 10 bases removed from V and 0 bases from J, the gap between germline ends came to 16 bases. The CDR3 DNA reads TGTGCCACGTCCCAAGGGGCGAACTCCTACAATGAGCAGTTCTTC. Its protein product is CATSQGANSYNEQFF.

The chain couples TRBV10-3 to TRBJ2-7, with TRBD1 matching 7 bases. V lost 11 bases and J lost 5; bases outside the gene matches: 6. The CDR3 is 11 residues long. Germline V gene lookup returns CDR1 ENHRY and CDR2 SYGVKD. CDR3 amino acids: CASTGSDEQYF. Here the CDR3 DNA reads TGTGCCTCGACAGGGTCAGACGAGCAGTACTTC.

The chain joins TRBV19 to TRBJ1-5; tentative D call: TRBD1 (5 bases). Germline CDR1 reads LNHDA; CDR2 reads SQIVND (reference sequence). Trimming removed 5 bases at V and 6 bases at J, with 17 bases between. The CDR3 sequence is 15 residues long. The CDR3 DNA follows: TGTGCCAGTAGTCCATTTCGGCGGGGGGGTCAGCCCCAGCATTTT. Protein sequence: CASSPFRRGGQPQHF.